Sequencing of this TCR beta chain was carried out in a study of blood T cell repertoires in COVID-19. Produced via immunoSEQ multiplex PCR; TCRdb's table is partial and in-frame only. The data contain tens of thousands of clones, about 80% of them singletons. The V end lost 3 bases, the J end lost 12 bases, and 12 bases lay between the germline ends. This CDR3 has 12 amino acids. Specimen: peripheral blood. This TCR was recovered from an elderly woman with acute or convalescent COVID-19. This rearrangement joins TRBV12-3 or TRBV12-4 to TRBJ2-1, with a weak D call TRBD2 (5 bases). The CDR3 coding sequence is TGTGCCAGCAGTTTTTCGGGGTTTGGGCAGTTCTTC. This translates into CASSFSGFGQFF.